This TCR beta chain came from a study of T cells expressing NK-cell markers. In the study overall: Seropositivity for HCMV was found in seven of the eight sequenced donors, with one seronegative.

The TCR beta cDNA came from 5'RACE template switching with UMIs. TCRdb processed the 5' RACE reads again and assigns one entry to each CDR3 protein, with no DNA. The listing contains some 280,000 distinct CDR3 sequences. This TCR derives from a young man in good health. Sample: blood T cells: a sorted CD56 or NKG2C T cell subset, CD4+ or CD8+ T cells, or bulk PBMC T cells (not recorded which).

The CDR3: CASSQEGLNTGELFF. The chain combines TRBV4-3 with TRBJ2-2. The CDR3 totals 15 residues. The germline V gene has CDR1 LGHNA and CDR2 YSLEER.